This T cell receptor beta chain was obtained from a study of early T cells in non-severe SARS-CoV-2 infection. This clonotype showed up just a few times. V was shortened by 6 bases and J by 6 bases, with 11 bases between the two germline ends. Looked up from germline, CDR1 is LNHDA and CDR2 is SQIVND (reference sequence). The CDR3 has 13 residues. TCRdb re-analysed the 5' RACE reads in MiXCR, keeping a single row per CDR3 protein. Of 60,000 to 75,000 distinct CDR3 sequences in the sample, 12% were seen once. Input material: whole blood. This sequence originates from an adult who was a healthcare worker with PCR-confirmed SARS-CoV-2 infection or an uninfected control (not recorded which). The chain links TRBV19 to TRBJ2-2; tentatively, D is TRBD1 (6 bases). This CDR3 is CASSRGRAGELFF. CDR3 DNA sequence: TGTGCCAGTAGCAGGGGCAGGGCCGGGGAGCTGTTTTTT.